Sequencing of this T cell receptor beta chain was carried out in a study of T cells expressing NK-cell markers. TCRdb re-called the 5' RACE reads; every CDR3 protein appears as one record, without DNA. The table lists roughly 430,000 distinct CDR3 sequences. The CDR3 runs 17 residues. Germline loops: CDR1 LGHNA, CDR2 YSLEER. The source of this sequence is a woman between 18 and 75 years old in good health. The specimen sequenced was blood T cells: a sorted CD56 or NKG2C T cell subset, CD4+ or CD8+ T cells, or bulk PBMC T cells (not recorded which). V usage is TRBV4-3 and J usage is TRBJ1-3. The CDR3: CASSQEAGETSGNTIYF.